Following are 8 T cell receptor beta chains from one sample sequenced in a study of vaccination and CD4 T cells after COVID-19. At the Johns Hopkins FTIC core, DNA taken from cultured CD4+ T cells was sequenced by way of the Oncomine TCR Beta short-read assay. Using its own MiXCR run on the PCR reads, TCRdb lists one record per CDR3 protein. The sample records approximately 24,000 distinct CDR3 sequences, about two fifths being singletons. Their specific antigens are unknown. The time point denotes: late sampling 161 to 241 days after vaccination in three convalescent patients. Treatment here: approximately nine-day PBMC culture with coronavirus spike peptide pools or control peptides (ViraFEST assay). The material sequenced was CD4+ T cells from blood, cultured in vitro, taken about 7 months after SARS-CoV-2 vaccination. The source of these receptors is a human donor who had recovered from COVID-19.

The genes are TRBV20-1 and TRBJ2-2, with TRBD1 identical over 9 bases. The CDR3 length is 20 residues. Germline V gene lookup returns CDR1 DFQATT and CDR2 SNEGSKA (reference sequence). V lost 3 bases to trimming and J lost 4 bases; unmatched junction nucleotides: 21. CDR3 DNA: TGCAGTGCTAGGTCCCCCGGGGTTTGGACAGGGGTGCAGAGCACCGGGGAGCTGTTTTTT. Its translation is CSARSPGVWTGVQSTGELFF.

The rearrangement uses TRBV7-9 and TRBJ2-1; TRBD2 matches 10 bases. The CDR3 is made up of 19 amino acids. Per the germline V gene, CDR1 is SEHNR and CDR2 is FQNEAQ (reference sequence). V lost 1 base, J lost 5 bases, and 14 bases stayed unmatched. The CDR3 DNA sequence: TGTGCCAGCAGCTTAGTAGCTCCCCTTCGGAGCGGGGGGGACAATGAGCAGTTCTTC. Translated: CASSLVAPLRSGGDNEQFF.

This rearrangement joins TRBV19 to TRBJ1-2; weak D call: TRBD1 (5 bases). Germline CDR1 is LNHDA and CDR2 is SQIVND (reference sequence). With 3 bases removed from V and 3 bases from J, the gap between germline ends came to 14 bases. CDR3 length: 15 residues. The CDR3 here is CASSIAPDRYYGYTF. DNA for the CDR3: TGTGCCAGTAGTATTGCCCCCGACAGATACTATGGCTACACCTTC.

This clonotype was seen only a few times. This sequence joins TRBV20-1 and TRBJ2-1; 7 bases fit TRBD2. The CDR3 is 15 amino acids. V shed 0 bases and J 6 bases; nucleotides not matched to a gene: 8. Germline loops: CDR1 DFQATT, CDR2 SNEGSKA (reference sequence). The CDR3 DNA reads TGCAGTGCTAGAGATTGGCGGGAGAGCCGCAATGAGCAGTTCTTC. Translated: CSARDWRESRNEQFF.

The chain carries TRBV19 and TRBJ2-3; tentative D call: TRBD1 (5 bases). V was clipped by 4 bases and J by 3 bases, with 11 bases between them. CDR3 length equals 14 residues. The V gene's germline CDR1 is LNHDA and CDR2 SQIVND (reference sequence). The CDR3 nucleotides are TGTGCCAGTAGTAAAGGGGTCGGAACAGATACGCAGTATTTT. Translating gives CASSKGVGTDTQYF.

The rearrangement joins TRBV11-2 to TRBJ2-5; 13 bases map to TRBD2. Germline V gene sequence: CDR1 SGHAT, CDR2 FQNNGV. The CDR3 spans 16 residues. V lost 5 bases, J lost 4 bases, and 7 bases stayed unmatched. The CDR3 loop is CASSQGRLAGGETQYF. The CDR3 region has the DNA TGTGCCAGCAGCCAAGGACGACTAGCGGGAGGAGAGACCCAGTACTTC.

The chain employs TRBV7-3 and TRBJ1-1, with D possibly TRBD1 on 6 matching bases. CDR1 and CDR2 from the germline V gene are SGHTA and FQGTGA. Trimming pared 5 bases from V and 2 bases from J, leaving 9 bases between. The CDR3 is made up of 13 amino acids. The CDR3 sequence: CASSRDTNTEAFF. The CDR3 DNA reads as TGTGCCAGCAGCCGGGACACTAACACTGAAGCTTTCTTT.

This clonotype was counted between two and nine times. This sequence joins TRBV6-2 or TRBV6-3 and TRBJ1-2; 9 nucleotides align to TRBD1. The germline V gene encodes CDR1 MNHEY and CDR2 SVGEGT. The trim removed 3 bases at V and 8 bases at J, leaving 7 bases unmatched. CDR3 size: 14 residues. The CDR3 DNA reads TGTGCCAGCAGTTATGGGACAGGGAGGAGAGGCTACACCTTC. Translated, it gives CASSYGTGRRGYTF.